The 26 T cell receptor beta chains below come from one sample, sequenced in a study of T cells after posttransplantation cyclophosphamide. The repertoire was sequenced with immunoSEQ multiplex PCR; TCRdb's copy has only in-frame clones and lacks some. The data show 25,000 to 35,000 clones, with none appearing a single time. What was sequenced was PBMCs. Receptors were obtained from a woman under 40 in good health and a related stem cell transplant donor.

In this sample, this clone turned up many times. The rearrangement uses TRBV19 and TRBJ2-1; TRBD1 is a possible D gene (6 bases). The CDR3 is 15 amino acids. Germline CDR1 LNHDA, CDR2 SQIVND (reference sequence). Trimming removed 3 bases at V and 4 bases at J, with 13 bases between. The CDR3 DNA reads TGTGCCAGTAGTATGGGCAGGGGTCAGTACAATGAGCAGTTCTTC. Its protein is CASSMGRGQYNEQFF.

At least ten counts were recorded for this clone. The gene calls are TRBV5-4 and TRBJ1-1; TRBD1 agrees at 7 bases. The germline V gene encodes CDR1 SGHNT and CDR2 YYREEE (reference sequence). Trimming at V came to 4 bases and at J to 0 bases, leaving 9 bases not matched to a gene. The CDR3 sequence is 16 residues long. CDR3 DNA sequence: TGTGCCAGCAGCCCAGGTGACAGGGCCCTGAACACTGAAGCTTTCTTT. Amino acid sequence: CASSPGDRALNTEAFF.

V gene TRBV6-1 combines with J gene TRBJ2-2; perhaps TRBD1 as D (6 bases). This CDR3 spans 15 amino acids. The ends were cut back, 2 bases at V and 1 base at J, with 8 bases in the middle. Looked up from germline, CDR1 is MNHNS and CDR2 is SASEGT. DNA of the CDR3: TGTGCCAGCAGTGAACTGACAGGGAACACCGGGGAGCTGTTTTTT. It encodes CASSELTGNTGELFF.

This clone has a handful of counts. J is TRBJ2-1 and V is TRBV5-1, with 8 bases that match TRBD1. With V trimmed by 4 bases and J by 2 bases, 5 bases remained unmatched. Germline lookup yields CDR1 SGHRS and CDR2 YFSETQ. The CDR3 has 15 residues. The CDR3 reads CASSPGQGPYNEQFF. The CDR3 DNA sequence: TGCGCCAGCAGCCCCGGACAGGGACCCTACAATGAGCAGTTCTTC.

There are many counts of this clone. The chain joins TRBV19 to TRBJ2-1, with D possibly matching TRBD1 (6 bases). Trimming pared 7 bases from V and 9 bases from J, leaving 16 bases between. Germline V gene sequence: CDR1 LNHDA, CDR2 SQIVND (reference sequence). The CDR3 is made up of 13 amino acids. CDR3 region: CASNLQGSGEQFF. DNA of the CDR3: TGTGCCAGTAACCTACAGGGCAGCGGTGAGCAGTTCTTC.

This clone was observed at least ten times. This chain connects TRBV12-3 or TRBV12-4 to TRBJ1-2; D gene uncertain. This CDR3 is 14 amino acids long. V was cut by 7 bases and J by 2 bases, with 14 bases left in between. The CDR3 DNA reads TGTGCCAGCAAAACGGGGAGGAGGAACTATGGCTACACCTTC. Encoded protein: CASKTGRRNYGYTF.

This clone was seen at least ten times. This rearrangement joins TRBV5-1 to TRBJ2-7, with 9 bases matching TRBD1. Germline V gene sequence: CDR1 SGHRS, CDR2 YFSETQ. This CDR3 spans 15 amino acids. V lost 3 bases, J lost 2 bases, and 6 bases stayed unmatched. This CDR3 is CASSWGTGRTYEQYF. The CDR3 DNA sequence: TGCGCCAGCAGCTGGGGGACAGGGAGGACCTACGAGCAGTACTTC.

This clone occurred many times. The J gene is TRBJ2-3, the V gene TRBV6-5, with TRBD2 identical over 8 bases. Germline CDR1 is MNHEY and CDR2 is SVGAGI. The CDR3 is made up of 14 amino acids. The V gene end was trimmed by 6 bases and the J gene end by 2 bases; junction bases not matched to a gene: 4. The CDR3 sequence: CASRLAALTDTQYF. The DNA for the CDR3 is TGTGCCAGCAGACTAGCGGCCCTCACAGATACGCAGTATTTT.

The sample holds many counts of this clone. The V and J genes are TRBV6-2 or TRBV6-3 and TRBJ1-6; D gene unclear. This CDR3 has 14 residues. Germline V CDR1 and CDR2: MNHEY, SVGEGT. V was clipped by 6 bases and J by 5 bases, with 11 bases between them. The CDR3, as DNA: TGTGCCAGCAGCGAACACAGAGATAATTCACCCCTCCACTTT. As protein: CASSEHRDNSPLHF.

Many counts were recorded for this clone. CDR3 DNA sequence: TGTGCCAGCAGTGATCCAGCGTTCAATCAGCCCCAGCATTTT. This gives the protein CASSDPAFNQPQHF. The chain has TRBV6-1 and TRBJ1-5; no clear D gene. The V gene's germline CDR1 is MNHNS and CDR2 SASEGT. Trimming pared 3 bases from V and 3 bases from J, leaving 9 bases between. CDR3 length: 14 amino acids.

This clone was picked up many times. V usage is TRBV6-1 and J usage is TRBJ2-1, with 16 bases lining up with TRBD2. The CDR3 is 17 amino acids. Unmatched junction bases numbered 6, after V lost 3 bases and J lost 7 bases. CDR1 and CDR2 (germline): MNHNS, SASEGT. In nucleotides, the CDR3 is TGTGCCAGCAGTGATGGGACTAGCGGGGGGGCTAGAAATGAGCAGTTCTTC. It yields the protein CASSDGTSGGARNEQFF.

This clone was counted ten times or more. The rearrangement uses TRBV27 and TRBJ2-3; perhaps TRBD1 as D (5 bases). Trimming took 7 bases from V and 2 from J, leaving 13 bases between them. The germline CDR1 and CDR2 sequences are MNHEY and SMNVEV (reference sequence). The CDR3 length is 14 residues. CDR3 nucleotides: TGTGCCAGCACCTCAGGGCGAGCCACAGATACGCAGTATTTT. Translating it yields CASTSGRATDTQYF.

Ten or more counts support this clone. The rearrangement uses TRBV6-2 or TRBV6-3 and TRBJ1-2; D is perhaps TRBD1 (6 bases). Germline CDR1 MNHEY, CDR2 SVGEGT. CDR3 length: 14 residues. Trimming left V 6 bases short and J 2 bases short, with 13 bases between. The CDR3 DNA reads TGTGCCAGCAGCTATACAGGGAAGAACTATGGCTACACCTTC. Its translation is CASSYTGKNYGYTF.

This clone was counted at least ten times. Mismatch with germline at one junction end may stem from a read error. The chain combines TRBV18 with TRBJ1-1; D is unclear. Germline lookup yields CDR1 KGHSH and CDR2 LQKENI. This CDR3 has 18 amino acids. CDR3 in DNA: TGTGCCAGCTCCCCACGACAATTTAGGGCGAGCATGAACACTGAAGCTTTCTTT. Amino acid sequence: CASSPRQFRASMNTEAFF.

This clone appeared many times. The DNA of the CDR3 is TGTGCCAGCAGCCTGAGACAGGGGAATAATTCACCCCTCCACTTT. This encodes CASSLRQGNNSPLHF. This chain links TRBV7-9 with TRBJ1-6; TRBD1 agrees at 8 bases. After removal of 5 bases from V and 5 bases from J, the junction contained 5 bases not matched to a gene. Germline V gene data show CDR1 as SEHNR and CDR2 as FQNEAQ (reference sequence). This CDR3 is built from 15 residues.

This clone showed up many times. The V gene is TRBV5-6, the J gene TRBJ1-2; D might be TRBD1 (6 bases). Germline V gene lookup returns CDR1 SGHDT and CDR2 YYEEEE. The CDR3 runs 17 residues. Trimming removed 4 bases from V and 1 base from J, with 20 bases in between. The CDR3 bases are TGTGCCAGCAGCCAGCCCAACGCGGGGGGCTATAACTATGGCTACACCTTC. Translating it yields CASSQPNAGGYNYGYTF.

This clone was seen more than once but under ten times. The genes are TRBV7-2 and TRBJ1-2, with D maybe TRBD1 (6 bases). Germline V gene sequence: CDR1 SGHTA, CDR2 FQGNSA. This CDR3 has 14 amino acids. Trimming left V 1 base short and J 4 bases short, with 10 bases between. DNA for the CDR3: TGTGCCAGCAGCTTAGGGACAGCCTCCTATGGCTACACCTTC. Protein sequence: CASSLGTASYGYTF.

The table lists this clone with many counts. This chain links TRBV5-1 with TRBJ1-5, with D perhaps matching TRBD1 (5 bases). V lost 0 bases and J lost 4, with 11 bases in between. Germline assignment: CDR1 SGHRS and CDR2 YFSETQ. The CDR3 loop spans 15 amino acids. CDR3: CASSLGQGLNQPQHF. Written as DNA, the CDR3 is TGCGCCAGCAGCTTGGGTCAGGGCCTAAATCAGCCCCAGCATTTT.

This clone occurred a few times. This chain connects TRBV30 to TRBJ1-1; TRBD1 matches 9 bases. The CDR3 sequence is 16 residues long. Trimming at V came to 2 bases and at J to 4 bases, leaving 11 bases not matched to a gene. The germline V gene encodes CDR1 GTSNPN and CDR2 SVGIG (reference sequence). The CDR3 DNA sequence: TGTGCCTGGAGTTCGGACAGGGGCCCGGGGGTCACTGAAGCTTTCTTT. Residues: CAWSSDRGPGVTEAFF. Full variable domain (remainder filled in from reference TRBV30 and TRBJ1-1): SQTIHQWPATLVQPVGSPLSLECTVEGTSNPNLYWYRQAAGRGLQLLFYSVGIGQISSEVPQNLSASRPQDRQFILSSKKLLLSDSGFYLCAWSSDRGPGVTEAFFGQGTRLTVV.

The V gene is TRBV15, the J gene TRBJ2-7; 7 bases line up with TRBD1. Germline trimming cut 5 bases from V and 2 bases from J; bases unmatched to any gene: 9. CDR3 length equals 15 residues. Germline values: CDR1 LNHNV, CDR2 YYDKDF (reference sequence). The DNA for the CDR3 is TGTGCCACCAGCTCCCGCACAGGGGCTCCCTACGAGCAGTACTTC. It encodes CATSSRTGAPYEQYF.

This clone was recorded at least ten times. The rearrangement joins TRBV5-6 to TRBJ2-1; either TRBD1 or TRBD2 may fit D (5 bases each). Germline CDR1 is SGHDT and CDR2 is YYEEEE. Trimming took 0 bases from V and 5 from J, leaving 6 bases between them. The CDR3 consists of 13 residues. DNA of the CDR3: TGTGCCAGCAGCTTGGGAGGGGACAATGAGCAGTTCTTC. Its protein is CASSLGGDNEQFF. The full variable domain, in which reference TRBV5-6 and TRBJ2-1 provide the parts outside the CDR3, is DAGVTQSPTHLIKTRGQQVTLRCSPKSGHDTVSWYQQALGQGPQFIFQYYEEEERQRGNFPDRFSGHQFPNYSSELNVNALLLGDSALYLCASSLGGDNEQFFGPGTRLTVL.

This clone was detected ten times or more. CDR3 nucleotide sequence: TGTGCCACCCACCGGGACAGGGGAGTCACTGAAGCTTTCTTT. Amino acid sequence: CATHRDRGVTEAFF. This chain links TRBV6-1 with TRBJ1-1, with 10 bases that match TRBD1. Germline V gene data show CDR1 as MNHNS and CDR2 as SASEGT. With V trimmed by 10 bases and J by 4 bases, 9 bases remained unmatched. This CDR3 comprises 14 residues.

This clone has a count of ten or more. In DNA, the CDR3 is TGCGCCAGCAGCTTGGCCAGGGGCCCCTATGATGGCTACACCTTC. Translation: CASSLARGPYDGYTF. V and J are TRBV5-1 and TRBJ1-2, with a possible D match to TRBD1 (6 bases). CDR3 length: 15 amino acids. Trimming removed 0 bases from V and 6 bases from J, with 15 bases in between. Per the germline V gene, CDR1 is SGHRS and CDR2 is YFSETQ.

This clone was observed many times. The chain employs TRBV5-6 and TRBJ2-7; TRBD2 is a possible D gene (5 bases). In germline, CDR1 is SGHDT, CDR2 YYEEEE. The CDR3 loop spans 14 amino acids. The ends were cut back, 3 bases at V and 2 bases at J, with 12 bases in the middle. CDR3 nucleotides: TGTGCCAGCAGCTCCCAACTAGGAGCCTACGAGCAGTACTTC. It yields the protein CASSSQLGAYEQYF.

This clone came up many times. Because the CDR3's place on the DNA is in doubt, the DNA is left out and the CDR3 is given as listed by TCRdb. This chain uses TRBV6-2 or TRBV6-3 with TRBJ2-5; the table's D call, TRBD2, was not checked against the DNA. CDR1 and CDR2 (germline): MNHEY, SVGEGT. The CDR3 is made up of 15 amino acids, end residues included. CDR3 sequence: CASSSSRGARETQYF.

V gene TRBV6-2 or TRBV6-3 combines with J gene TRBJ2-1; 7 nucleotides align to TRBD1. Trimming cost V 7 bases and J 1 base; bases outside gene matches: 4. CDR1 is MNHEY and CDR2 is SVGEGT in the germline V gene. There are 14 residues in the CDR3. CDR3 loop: CASKRDSSYNEQFF. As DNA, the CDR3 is TGTGCCAGCAAAAGGGACAGTTCCTACAATGAGCAGTTCTTC.